This TCR beta chain was retrieved from a study of technical replicates of blood from several donors. Some clones are missing from TCRdb's copy, which holds only in-frame ones; the method was immunoSEQ multiplex PCR. The table lists about 60,000 clones, approximately 90% of them singletons, with roughly 5.2% in the top ten. The V gene lost 2 bases and the J gene lost 4 bases, with 14 bases spanning the gap. Germline CDR1 and CDR2: MNHEY and SVGAGI. The CDR3 consists of 15 residues. This clone appeared once. This receptor was obtained from a human donor in good health. Some clones in this sample may be carry-over from other donors' samples. The chain is built from TRBV6-5 and TRBJ1-1; D gene unclear. The specimen sequenced was PBMCs. CDR3 coding DNA: TGTGCCAGCAGTTACAACCGACAACCAGCCACTGAAGCTTTCTTT. As protein: CASSYNRQPATEAFF.